This record looks at one TCR beta chain sequence and its context. Its antigen remains unidentified. The sample belongs to a study of cytomegalovirus exposure and HLA in healthy donors. This PCR relied on a set of 60 Vbeta primers and 13 Jbeta primers. Assay used: immunoSEQ multiplex PCR; TCRdb lists only in-frame clones, some missing. The sample lists 100,000 to 150,000 clones, around 76% seen once, with 7.3% in the top ten. Points from the study as a whole: In a later analysis, V- and J-gene trimming of beta chains associated with a DCLRE1C missense variant, replicated independently.

Sequences were obtained from PBMCs. The sequence came from a male donor in good health and CMV-seronegative.

The CDR3 DNA is TGTGCCTGGAGTGTAGGTGGTAGCGGGAGAGTACGGTTCTTC. Amino acid sequence: CAWSVGGSGRVRFF. The chain has TRBV30 and TRBJ2-1, with 9 bases lining up with TRBD2. Trimming removed 0 bases from V and 15 bases from J; junction bases left unmatched: 12. The germline gives CDR1 GTSNPN, CDR2 SVGIG (reference sequence). This CDR3 comprises 14 residues.